This T cell receptor beta chain comes out of a study of blood T cell repertoires in COVID-19. Study summary: The United States, Italy and Spain supplied acute and convalescent COVID-19 samples. The cDNA or gDNA used as material had been derived from T cells, B-cell-depleted T cells, or PBMCs.

With 5 bases clipped from V and 5 bases from J, the junction kept 7 bases outside the gene matches. This CDR3 region has 15 residues. In germline, CDR1 is SGHVS, CDR2 FQNEAQ. In the authors' methods: The assay estimated nucleated cells by amplifying reference gene primers. Profiled with immunoSEQ multiplex PCR; TCRdb holds only in-frame clones, not every one. D and trimming come from the DNA, and the V and J calls and clone size come from that table. This table holds approximately 130,000 clones, around 87% found once. Source material: peripheral blood. The sequence derives from a woman aged 45-60 years who had recovered from COVID-19. J is TRBJ2-5 and V is TRBV7-8; 11 bases fit TRBD2. The CDR3 bases are TGTGCCAGCAGCCTCGTAGCGGGAGGGCTGGAGACCCAGTACTTC. This gives the protein CASSLVAGGLETQYF.